The clone carrying this T cell receptor beta chain was observed at least ten times. Its specificity is unknown. Germline CDR1 MNHEY, CDR2 SMNVEV (reference sequence). V lost 0 bases and J lost 0; bases outside the gene matches: 0. This CDR3 spans 15 amino acids. Library construction for TCR beta used iRepertoire HTBI primers and Arm-PCR of CDR3 regions. TCRdb reprocessed the multiplex PCR reads via MiXCR and lists one record per CDR3 protein. The sample includes 500,000 to 700,000 distinct CDR3 sequences, 15% to 20% seen only once; the top ten take around 19%. The data derive from a study of regulatory T cells in long-lasting Graves disease. Whole-study results and caveats: It was possible that the small sample size reduced accuracy. Persistent disease preferred TRBV28, TRBJ1-2 and TRBJ2-5.

As to time point: newly diagnosed GD, antithyroid drugs for less than 3 months. From PBMCs, RNA was extracted and then used to make the TCR library. Xi'an, China, was home to the endocrinology department that provided patients. This sample was also put to use in a study of T cells in Graves' hyperthyroidism and ophthalmopathy. That paper adds: The majority of expanded thyroid clonotypes above 0.001 also appeared in blood.

This sample comprised peripheral blood mononuclear cells (PBMCs), obtained at new diagnosis, from a patient treated with antithyroid drugs. J is TRBJ2-7 and V is TRBV27, with 9 bases that match TRBD2. This sequence was found in a woman aged 25 to 39 with Graves disease. The chain's CDR3 is CASSLSSGSSYEQYF. The CDR3, as DNA: TGTGCCAGCAGTTTATCTAGCGGGAGCTCCTACGAGCAGTACTTC.